The 20 T cell receptor beta chains below all came from one sample that was sequenced in a study of technical replicates of blood from a few donors (TCRdb year 2017). The library relied on the immunoSEQ multiplex PCR assay. TCRdb stores this immuneACCESS table with in-frame sequences only. Part of the clones is absent; in the studies checked, under half of the shortfall reflects unresolved V genes, and no reason is known for the rest. Counted in this sample were about 69,000 clones; 88% of them appeared once. The ten largest make up roughly 5% of the sample. Sequencing was performed on PBMCs. These receptors originate from a human donor in good health. Some clones in this sample may be carry-over from other donors' samples.

The chain has TRBV27 and TRBJ2-5; 8 nucleotides align to TRBD1. This CDR3 region has 14 residues. Germline CDR1 reads MNHEY; CDR2 reads SMNVEV (reference sequence). Trimming at V came to 3 bases and at J to 4 bases, leaving 4 bases not matched to a gene. CDR3 sequence: CASSFLGQGETQYF. As DNA, the CDR3 is TGTGCCAGCAGTTTCCTTGGACAGGGAGAGACCCAGTACTTC.

V is TRBV5-8 and J is TRBJ1-2, with TRBD1 matching over 7 bases. The CDR3 loop spans 14 amino acids. J gave up 0 bases and V 3 bases, and 2 bases lay outside the gene matches. CDR1 and CDR2 (germline): SGHTS, YDEGEE. CDR3 sequence (DNA): TGTGCCAGCAGCTGGGACAGAGCTAACTATGGCTACACCTTC. It is translated as CASSWDRANYGYTF.

V is TRBV4-3 and J is TRBJ2-7; 10 positions agree with TRBD1. Germline lookup yields CDR1 LGHNA and CDR2 YSLEER. This CDR3 is built from 20 residues. Trimming cost V 0 bases and J 3 bases; bases outside gene matches: 17. CDR3 in amino acids: CASSQDQVTISGQGLYEQYF. The DNA for the CDR3 is TGCGCCAGCAGCCAAGATCAAGTTACCATTTCGGGACAGGGGCTCTACGAGCAGTACTTC.

The J gene is TRBJ1-3, the V gene TRBV19; D not resolved. Germline CDR1 and CDR2: LNHDA and SQIVND (reference sequence). V was cut by 1 base and J by 4 bases, with 14 bases left in between. The CDR3 runs to 16 residues. The CDR3, as DNA: TGTGCCAGTAGTATAGGCTCGCGGATTTACGGAAACACCATATATTTT. It specifies CASSIGSRIYGNTIYF.

J is TRBJ1-2 and V is TRBV4-3; D ambiguous. CDR1 is LGHNA, CDR2 YSLEER, per germline. The CDR3 length is 17 residues. V was clipped by 3 bases and J by 6 bases, with 23 bases between them. This chain's CDR3 is CASSHYSPGKGSHGYTF. CDR3 nucleotides: TGCGCCAGCAGCCACTATTCCCCCGGGAAAGGCTCGCATGGCTACACCTTC.

This chain connects TRBV28 to TRBJ2-5; D is undetermined. Trimming took off 5 bases at V and 4 bases at J, with 11 bases between the two ends. Germline CDR1 reads MDHEN; CDR2 reads SYDVKM. CDR3 length: 13 amino acids. In DNA form, the CDR3 reads TGTGCCAGCAGTGACTCCTTAGGAGAGACCCAGTACTTC. Encoded protein: CASSDSLGETQYF.

The gene calls are TRBV5-4 and TRBJ1-4, with 7 bases matching TRBD1. With 3 bases clipped from V and 0 bases from J, the junction kept 5 bases outside the gene matches. CDR1 is SGHNT, CDR2 YYREEE, per germline (reference sequence). This CDR3 region has 16 residues. CDR3: CASSSWTGATNEKLFF. The CDR3 bases are TGTGCCAGCAGCTCCTGGACAGGCGCAACTAATGAAAAACTGTTTTTT. Using reference TRBV5-4 and TRBJ1-4 for the parts outside the CDR3, the full variable domain is ETGVTQSPTHLIKTRGQQVTLRCSSQSGHNTVSWYQQALGQGPQFIFQYYREEENGRGNFPPRFSGLQFPNYSSELNVNALELDDSALYLCASSSWTGATNEKLFFGSGTQLSVL.

The rearrangement joins TRBV18 to TRBJ2-1, with 8 bases aligning to TRBD2. Germline V gene data show CDR1 as KGHSH and CDR2 as LQKENI. Trimming at V came to 4 bases and at J to 3 bases, leaving 8 bases not matched to a gene. CDR3 length equals 16 residues. The CDR3 nucleotides are TGTGCCAGCTCACGGATCGAGCGGGGGAGCTACAATGAGCAGTTCTTC. Its protein product is CASSRIERGSYNEQFF.

This sequence joins TRBV29-1 and TRBJ2-4; D may be TRBD2 (7 bases). The germline V gene encodes CDR1 SQVTM and CDR2 ANQGSEA. The CDR3 is 13 amino acids. Trimming cost V 3 bases and J 6 bases, with 12 bases left between them. The CDR3 nucleotides read TGCAGCGTTGATGGGGGGGCGGGAAACATTCAGTACTTC. Its translation: CSVDGGAGNIQYF. The full variable domain, its missing parts supplied by reference TRBV29-1 and TRBJ2-4, is SAVISQKPSRDICQRGTSLTIQCQVDSQVTMMFWYRQQPGQSLTLIATANQGSEATYESGFVIDKFPISRPNLTFSTLTVSNMSPEDSSIYLCSVDGGAGNIQYFGAGTRLSVL.

The chain links TRBV5-1 to TRBJ1-4; TRBD1 agrees at 11 bases. V was pared by 0 bases and J by 7 bases, with 2 bases of the junction left unmatched. Germline V lookup: CDR1 SGHRS, CDR2 YFSETQ. The CDR3 has 15 amino acids. For the CDR3, the DNA is TGCGCCAGCAGCTTGGGCGGGACAGGGGGTGAAAAACTGTTTTTT. Its protein product is CASSLGGTGGEKLFF.

V and J are TRBV7-2 and TRBJ1-5, with D tentatively TRBD1 (6 bases). V lost 1 base, J lost 0 bases, and 7 bases lay in between. Germline CDR1 and CDR2: SGHTA and FQGNSA. The CDR3 is 15 residues long. The CDR3 sequence: CASSLETGSNQPQHF. The CDR3, as DNA: TGTGCCAGCAGCTTAGAGACAGGTAGCAATCAGCCCCAGCATTTT.

The rearrangement links TRBV2 to TRBJ1-1; maybe TRBD1 (5 bases). Germline values: CDR1 SNHLY, CDR2 FYNNEI. The ends were cut back, 2 bases at V and 10 bases at J, with 11 bases in the middle. This CDR3 is 12 amino acids long. DNA of the CDR3: TGTGCCAGCAGTGAACGGGTCAGGGCAGCTTTCTTT. Its translation is CASSERVRAAFF.

This chain's CDR3 is CAWSMELGTDTQYF. The DNA for the CDR3 is TGTGCCTGGAGCATGGAGTTGGGCACAGATACGCAGTATTTT. The chain joins TRBV30 to TRBJ2-3; no clear D. V was trimmed by 3 bases and J by 1 base, leaving 11 bases between them. CDR1 is GTSNPN, CDR2 SVGIG, per germline (reference sequence). The CDR3 is made up of 14 amino acids. The whole variable domain, remainder taken from reference TRBV30 and TRBJ2-3, is SQTIHQWPATLVQPVGSPLSLECTVEGTSNPNLYWYRQAAGRGLQLLFYSVGIGQISSEVPQNLSASRPQDRQFILSSKKLLLSDSGFYLCAWSMELGTDTQYFGPGTRLTVL.

V gene TRBV18 combines with J gene TRBJ2-1; 7 bases fit TRBD2. This CDR3 spans 14 amino acids. With 4 bases clipped from V and 6 bases from J, the junction kept 6 bases outside the gene matches. CDR1 and CDR2 from the germline V gene are KGHSH and LQKENI. DNA of the CDR3: TGTGCCAGCTCACGGGTGACTAGCCCCAATGAGCAGTTCTTC. Translated: CASSRVTSPNEQFF.

The genes are TRBV19 and TRBJ2-5, with 10 bases fitting TRBD2. Germline V lookup: CDR1 LNHDA, CDR2 SQIVND (reference sequence). The CDR3 covers 17 residues. With 0 bases clipped from V and 5 bases from J, the junction kept 9 bases outside the gene matches. The CDR3 DNA follows: TGTGCCAGTAGTATAGATGCGAGCGGGAGGGCCACTGAGACCCAGTACTTC. Its protein is CASSIDASGRATETQYF.

The CDR3 loop is CASSLAPAGWDTQYF. CDR3 coding DNA: TGTGCCAGCAGCTTAGCGCCGGCAGGGTGGGATACGCAGTATTTT. The rearrangement joins TRBV7-6 to TRBJ2-3; weak D call: TRBD1 (5 bases). The CDR3 has 15 amino acids. The germline V gene has CDR1 SGHVS and CDR2 FNYEAQ. The ends were cut back, 0 bases at V and 6 bases at J, with 13 bases in the middle. The complete variable domain, with remaining parts taken from reference TRBV7-6 and TRBJ2-3, reads GAGVSQSPRYKVTKRGQDVALRCDPISGHVSLYWYRQALGQGPEFLTYFNYEAQQDKSGLPNDRFSAERPEGSISTLTIQRTEQRDSAMYRCASSLAPAGWDTQYFGPGTRLTVL.

This clone was counted a few times. The chain couples TRBV6-1 to TRBJ2-1; D remains unclear. Germline V gene data show CDR1 as MNHNS and CDR2 as SASEGT. The CDR3 is 13 residues long. The V gene lost 6 bases and the J gene lost 8 bases, with 14 bases spanning the gap. CDR3 in DNA: TGTGCCAGCAGCGCCAGACTCTTCGATGAGCAGTTCTTC. Its protein is CASSARLFDEQFF.

This clone was seen just once. The chain uses TRBV5-8 and TRBJ2-2; 10 positions agree with TRBD2. The CDR3 has 15 amino acids. The J segment lost 1 base and the V segment lost 4 bases, leaving 1 base of the junction unmatched. Per the germline V gene, CDR1 is SGHTS and CDR2 is YDEGEE. CDR3 amino acids: CASSRTSGNTGELFF. The CDR3 nucleotides read TGTGCCAGCAGCCGGACTAGCGGGAACACCGGGGAGCTGTTTTTT.

This chain joins TRBV11-2 and TRBJ1-2; 8 nucleotides line up with TRBD1. The CDR3 has 13 amino acids. Trimming at V came to 1 base and at J to 7 bases, leaving 2 bases not matched to a gene. Germline-derived CDR1 and CDR2 are SGHAT and FQNNGV. Here the CDR3 reads CASSLAGGGGYTF. The CDR3 DNA reads as TGTGCCAGCAGCTTAGCAGGGGGCGGTGGCTACACCTTC.

V gene TRBV18 combines with J gene TRBJ2-7; 7 bases are shared with TRBD1. Germline V gives CDR1 KGHSH, CDR2 LQKENI. CDR3 length: 15 amino acids. With V trimmed by 3 bases and J by 4 bases, 9 bases remained unmatched. The CDR3 nucleotides are TGTGCCAGCTCACCGTCGGGCCAGGGGGTATACGAGCAGTACTTC. Amino acid sequence: CASSPSGQGVYEQYF.